This is a list of T cell receptor beta chains from one sample in a study of Tregs in tolerant kidney transplant recipients. The assay was immunoSEQ multiplex PCR, and TCRdb's table has in-frame clones only and misses some. The sample has some 88,000 clones; around nine tenths are singletons. Sequenced: CD8+ T cells from blood. All receptors come from a human donor in good health. CDR3s include the opening cysteine and the closing phenylalanine or tryptophan. D genes are given only for firm matches. Not all rows give a size; the values are once, few, many and, for expanded clones, a class.

abundance,j_gene,d_gene,v_gene,CDR3aa,CDR3nt
-,TRBJ2-2,TRBD2,TRBV2,CASRGLGTGELFF,TGTGCCAGCAGGGGACTAGGAACCGGGGAGCTGTTTTTT
-,TRBJ2-5,-,TRBV6-5,CASSYGLQETQYF,TGTGCCAGCAGTTACGGGTTACAAGAGACCCAGTACTTC
-,TRBJ2-2,TRBD2,TRBV9,CASSALTSGSAGELFF,TGTGCCAGCAGCGCTTTGACTAGCGGGTCCGCCGGGGAGCTGTTTTTT
-,TRBJ2-1,-,TRBV7-8,CASSPWGRGNEQFF,TGTGCCAGCAGCCCGTGGGGCCGGGGCAATGAGCAGTTCTTC
-,TRBJ2-5,TRBD2,TRBV30,CAWSSRGGGPGETQYF,TGTGCCTGGAGTTCACGTGGGGGAGGGCCGGGAGAGACCCAGTACTTC
-,TRBJ2-1,-,TRBV11-2,CASPDGANEQFF,TGTGCCAGCCCCGACGGAGCCAATGAGCAGTTCTTC
once,TRBJ2-7,-,TRBV15,CATSRGYEQYF,TGTGCCACCAGCAGAGGTTACGAGCAGTACTTC
-,TRBJ1-4,-,TRBV10-2,CASSGDYEKLFF,TGCGCCAGCAGTGGGGACTATGAAAAACTGTTTTTT
-,TRBJ1-5,-,TRBV27,CASSPSWDPFKNQPQHF,TGTGCCAGCAGTCCCTCGTGGGACCCGTTTAAAAATCAGCCCCAGCATTTT
-,TRBJ1-1,-,TRBV10-1,CASSESYGRTQAFF,TGCGCCAGCAGTGAGTCTTACGGCAGGACTCAAGCTTTCTTT
once,TRBJ1-2,-,TRBV5-5,CASSLFDSTYGYTF,TGTGCCAGCAGCTTGTTCGACAGTACCTATGGCTACACCTTC
-,TRBJ2-1,-,TRBV19,CASSPPAGMGEQFF,TGTGCCAGTAGTCCCCCGGCCGGGATGGGTGAGCAGTTCTTC
-,TRBJ1-3,-,TRBV19,CASAAGASSGNTIYF,TGTGCCTCCGCGGCAGGGGCGAGCTCTGGAAACACCATATATTTT
-,TRBJ2-2,-,TRBV27,CASSLGANGELFF,TGTGCCAGCAGTTTAGGGGCAAACGGGGAGCTGTTTTTT
-,TRBJ1-6,-,TRBV7-9,CASSARQESGRNSPLHF,TGTGCCAGCAGCGCCCGGCAGGAATCAGGACGAAATTCACCCCTCCACTTT
-,TRBJ1-4,-,TRBV6-5,CASSYYEGTNEKLFF,TGTGCCAGCAGTTACTATGAGGGGACTAATGAAAAACTGTTTTTT
-,TRBJ2-7,-,TRBV5-6,CASSLEEQQDAARQYF,TGTGCCAGCAGCTTGGAAGAACAACAGGACGCAGCGAGGCAGTACTTC
-,TRBJ2-5,-,TRBV15,CATSRGTEEFGGKETQYF,TGTGCCACCAGCAGAGGAACAGAAGAATTCGGAGGTAAAGAGACCCAGTACTTC
-,TRBJ1-1,-,TRBV6-5,CASSYSLGATTEAFF,TGTGCCAGCAGTTATTCTCTGGGGGCTACGACTGAAGCTTTCTTT
-,TRBJ1-1,-,TRBV20-1,CSPRMNTEAFF,TGCAGTCCTCGGATGAACACTGAAGCTTTCTTT
-,TRBJ2-1,-,TRBV14,CASSARGAYNEQFF,TGTGCCAGCAGCGCCCGGGGGGCTTACAATGAGCAGTTCTTC
once,TRBJ2-1,-,TRBV27,CASSPTRDGYNEQFF,TGTGCCAGCAGCCCTACTAGGGATGGGTACAATGAGCAGTTCTTC
-,TRBJ1-2,TRBD1,TRBV2,CASSEGLMAGGADGYTF,TGTGCCAGCAGTGAGGGGTTGATGGCAGGGGGGGCGGATGGCTACACCTTC